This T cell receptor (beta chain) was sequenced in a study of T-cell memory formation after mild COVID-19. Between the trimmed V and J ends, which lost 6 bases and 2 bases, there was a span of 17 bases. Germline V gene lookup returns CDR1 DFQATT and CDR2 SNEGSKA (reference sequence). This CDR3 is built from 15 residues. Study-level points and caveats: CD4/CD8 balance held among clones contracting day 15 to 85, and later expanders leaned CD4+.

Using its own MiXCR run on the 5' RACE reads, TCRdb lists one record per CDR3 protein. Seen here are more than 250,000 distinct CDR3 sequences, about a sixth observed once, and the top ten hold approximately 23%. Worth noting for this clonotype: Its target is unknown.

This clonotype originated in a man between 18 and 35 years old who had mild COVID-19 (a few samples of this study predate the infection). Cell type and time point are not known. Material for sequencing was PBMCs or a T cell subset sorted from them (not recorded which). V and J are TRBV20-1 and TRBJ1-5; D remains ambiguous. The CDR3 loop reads CSAERTLRGNQPQHF. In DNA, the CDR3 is TGCAGTGCAGAAAGGACCCTAAGGGGCAATCAGCCCCAGCATTTT.